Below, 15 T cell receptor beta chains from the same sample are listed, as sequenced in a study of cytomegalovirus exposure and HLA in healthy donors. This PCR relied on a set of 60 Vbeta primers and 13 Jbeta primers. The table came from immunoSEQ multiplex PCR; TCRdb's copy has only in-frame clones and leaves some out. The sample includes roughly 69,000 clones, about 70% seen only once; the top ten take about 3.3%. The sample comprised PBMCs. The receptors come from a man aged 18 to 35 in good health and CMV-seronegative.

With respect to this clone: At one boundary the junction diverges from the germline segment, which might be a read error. The CDR3 loop is CASSPIGETGNSEAFF. For the CDR3, the DNA is TGTGCCAGCAGCCCCATTGGAGAGACAGGGAACTCTGAAGCTTTCTTT. The rearrangement links TRBV13 to TRBJ1-1; TRBD1 agrees at 7 bases. Looked up from germline, CDR1 is PRHDT and CDR2 is FYEKMQ (reference sequence). The CDR3 has 16 residues.

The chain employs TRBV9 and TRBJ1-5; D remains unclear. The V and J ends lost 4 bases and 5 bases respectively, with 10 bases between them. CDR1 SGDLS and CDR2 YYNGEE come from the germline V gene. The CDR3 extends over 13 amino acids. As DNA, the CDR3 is TGTGCCAGCAGCCTAAGTAACGATCAGCCCCAGCATTTT. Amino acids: CASSLSNDQPQHF.

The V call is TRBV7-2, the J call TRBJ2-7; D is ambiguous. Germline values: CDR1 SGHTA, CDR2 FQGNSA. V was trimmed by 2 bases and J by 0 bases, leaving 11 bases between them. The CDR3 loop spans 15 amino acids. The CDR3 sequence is CASSLNSLSSYEQYF. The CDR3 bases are TGTGCCAGCAGCTTAAACTCTTTAAGCTCCTACGAGCAGTACTTC.

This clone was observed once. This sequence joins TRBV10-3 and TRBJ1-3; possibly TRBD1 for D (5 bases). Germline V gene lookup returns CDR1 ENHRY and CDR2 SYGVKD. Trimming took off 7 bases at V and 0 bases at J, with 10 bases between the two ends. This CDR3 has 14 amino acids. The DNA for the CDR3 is TGTGCCATCAATCCGACAGACTCTGGAAACACCATATATTTT. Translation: CAINPTDSGNTIYF.

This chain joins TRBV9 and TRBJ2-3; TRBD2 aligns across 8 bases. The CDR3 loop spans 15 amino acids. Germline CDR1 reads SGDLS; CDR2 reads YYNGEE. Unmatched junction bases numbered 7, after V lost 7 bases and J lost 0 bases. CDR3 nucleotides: TGTGCCAGCTCGACCGGGACTAGAAGCACAGATACGCAGTATTTT. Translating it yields CASSTGTRSTDTQYF.

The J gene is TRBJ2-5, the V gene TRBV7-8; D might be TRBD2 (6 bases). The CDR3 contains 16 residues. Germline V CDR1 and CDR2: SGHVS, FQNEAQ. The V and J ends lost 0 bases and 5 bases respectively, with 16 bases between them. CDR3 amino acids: CASSLAADIAGETQYF. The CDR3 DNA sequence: TGTGCCAGCAGCTTAGCTGCTGACATCGCGGGGGAGACCCAGTACTTC.

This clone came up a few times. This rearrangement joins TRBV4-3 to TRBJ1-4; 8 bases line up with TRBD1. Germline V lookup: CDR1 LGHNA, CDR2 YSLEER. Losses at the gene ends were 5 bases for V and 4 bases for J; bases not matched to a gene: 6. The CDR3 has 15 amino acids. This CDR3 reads CASSTQQGVNEKLFF. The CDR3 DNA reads TGCGCCAGCAGCACCCAACAGGGGGTTAATGAAAAACTGTTTTTT.

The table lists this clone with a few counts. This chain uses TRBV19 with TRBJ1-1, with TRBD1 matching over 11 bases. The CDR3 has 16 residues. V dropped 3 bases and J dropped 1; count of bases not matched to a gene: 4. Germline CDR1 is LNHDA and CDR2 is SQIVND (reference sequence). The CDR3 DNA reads TGTGCCAGTAGTATCCGGACAGGGGGCACGAACACTGAAGCTTTCTTT. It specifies CASSIRTGGTNTEAFF.

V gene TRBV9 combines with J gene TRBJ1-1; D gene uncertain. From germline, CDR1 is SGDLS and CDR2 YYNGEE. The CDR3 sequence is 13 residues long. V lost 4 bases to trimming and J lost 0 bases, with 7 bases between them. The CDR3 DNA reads TGTGCCAGCAGCACGGAGGTGAACACTGAAGCTTTCTTT. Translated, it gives CASSTEVNTEAFF.

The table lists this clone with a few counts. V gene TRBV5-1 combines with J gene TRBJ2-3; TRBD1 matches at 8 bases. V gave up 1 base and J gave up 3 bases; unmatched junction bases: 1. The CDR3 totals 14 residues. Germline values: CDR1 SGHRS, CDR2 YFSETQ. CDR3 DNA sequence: TGCGCCAGCAGCTTGCAGGGGGCGACAGATACGCAGTATTTT. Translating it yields CASSLQGATDTQYF.

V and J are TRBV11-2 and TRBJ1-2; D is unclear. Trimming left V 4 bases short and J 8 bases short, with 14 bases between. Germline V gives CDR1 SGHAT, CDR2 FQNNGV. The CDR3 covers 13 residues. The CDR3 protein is CASSSDRFEGYTF. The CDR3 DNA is TGTGCCAGCAGCTCCGATCGTTTTGAGGGCTACACCTTC.

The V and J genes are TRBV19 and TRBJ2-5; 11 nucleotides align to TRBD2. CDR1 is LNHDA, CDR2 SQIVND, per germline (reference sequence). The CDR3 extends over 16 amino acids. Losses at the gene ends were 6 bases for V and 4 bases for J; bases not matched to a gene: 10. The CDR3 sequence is CASSRTTGTSGETQYF. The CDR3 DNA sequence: TGTGCCAGTAGCAGAACGACAGGGACTAGCGGAGAGACCCAGTACTTC.

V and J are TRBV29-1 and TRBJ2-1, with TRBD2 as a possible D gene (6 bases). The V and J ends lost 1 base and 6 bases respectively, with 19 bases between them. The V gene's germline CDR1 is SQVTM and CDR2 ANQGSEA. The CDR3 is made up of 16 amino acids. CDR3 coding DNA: TGCAGCGTTGAAGCCCCTACACTAGGAGGGATCAATGAGCAGTTCTTC. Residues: CSVEAPTLGGINEQFF.

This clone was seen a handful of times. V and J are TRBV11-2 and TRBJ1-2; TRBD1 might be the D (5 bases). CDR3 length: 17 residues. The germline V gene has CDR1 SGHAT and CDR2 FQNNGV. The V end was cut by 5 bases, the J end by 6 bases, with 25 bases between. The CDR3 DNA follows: TGTGCCAGCAGCGATTACGGGACCAGACGCGGGGAAAATGGCTACACCTTC. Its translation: CASSDYGTRRGENGYTF.

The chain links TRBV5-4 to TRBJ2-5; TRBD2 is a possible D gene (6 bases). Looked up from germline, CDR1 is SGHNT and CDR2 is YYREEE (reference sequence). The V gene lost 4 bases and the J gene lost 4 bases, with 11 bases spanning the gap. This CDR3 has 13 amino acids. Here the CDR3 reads CASSVPGLETQYF. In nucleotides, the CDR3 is TGTGCCAGCAGCGTCCCGGGACTAGAGACCCAGTACTTC.